Given below is one T cell receptor (beta chain) in context. Clones were read by immunoSEQ multiplex PCR, and TCRdb kept only the in-frame ones, dropping some. Among 15,000 to 20,000 clones, roughly 80% were seen once, and the ten largest hold 5.7%. The sample comes from a study of cytotoxic CD8 clonotypes in ibrutinib-treated CLL. The sequence was collected from a human donor with chronic lymphocytic leukemia. The sample here was PBMCs, taken before ibrutinib treatment.

This CDR3 is CASSIAGNTEAFF. CDR3 in DNA: TGTGCCAGCAGCATAGCAGGGAACACTGAAGCTTTCTTT. The chain joins TRBV5-4 to TRBJ1-1; no firm D call. V shed 4 bases and J shed 1 base, with 8 bases lying between them. CDR3 size: 13 residues. CDR1 and CDR2 from the germline V gene are SGHNT and YYREEE (reference sequence).